This paragraph reports one T cell receptor (beta chain). Antigen specificity is unknown. These data originate in a study of Graves' ophthalmopathy and Graves' hyperthyroidism. Study-wide points: Most clonotypes expanded in thyroid above 0.001 frequency were present in blood too.

The sequenced template was RNA, covering the TCR beta CDR3 region. HTBI-primed first-round RT-PCR preceded second-round multiplex PCR. Each CDR3 protein is one row after TCRdb ran MiXCR on the multiplex PCR reads. The sample yields 620,000 or so distinct CDR3 sequences, about 24% seen once. This clonotype originated in a woman aged 18-35 years with stable Graves' hyperthyroidism. Some clones in this sample may be carry-over from other donors' samples. Sequences were obtained from peripheral blood.

The CDR3 protein is CASTYYPGTYGYTF. The CDR3 DNA reads as TGCGCCAGCACCTATTACCCAGGGACCTATGGCTACACCTTC. The chain recombines TRBV5-1 with TRBJ1-2, with a tentative D call TRBD1 (5 bases). V was cut by 6 bases and J by 4 bases, with 16 bases left in between. CDR1 and CDR2 (germline): SGHRS, YFSETQ. The CDR3 is 14 amino acids.